The text below deals with one T cell receptor beta chain. Its antigen remains unidentified. The data originate from a study of T cell repertoires in cytomegalovirus infection. TCRdb re-derived calls from the reads in MiXCR, one entry per CDR3 protein. The sample has over 45,000 distinct CDR3 sequences; roughly 20% are singletons. This CDR3 is built from 14 residues. Germline V gene data show CDR1 as MNHEY and CDR2 as SMNVEV (reference sequence). The germline V and J ends were trimmed by 6 bases and 8 bases, with 19 bases remaining between them. The sequencing here drew on CD8+ T cells from cultured PBMCs, taken from culture after CMV antigen stimulation. The source is a human donor in good health (CMV status not recorded). Some clones in this sample may be carry-over from other donors' samples. The genes are TRBV27 and TRBJ1-2; D possibly corresponds to TRBD1 (6 bases). Here the CDR3 DNA reads TGTGCCAGCAGCTTAGGGGGGGAATGGGAAGGCTACACCTTC. Protein product: CASSLGGEWEGYTF.